Below are 30 T cell receptor beta chains sequenced from a single sample in a study of technical replicates of blood from a handful of donors. Sequenced by immunoSEQ multiplex PCR; TCRdb stores in-frame clones only, minus some. The data show some 77,000 clones, 80% to 95% seen once. Sequencing used T cells isolated from PBMCs. The receptors were sampled from a human donor in good health.

This sequence joins TRBV28 and TRBJ1-2; a weak D match, TRBD1 (6 bases). The V and J ends lost 1 base and 2 bases respectively, with 14 bases between them. The CDR3 runs 16 residues. Germline V CDR1 and CDR2: MDHEN, SYDVKM. In DNA form, the CDR3 reads TGTGCCAGCAGTTTATATACGACAGGCCGCAACTATGGCTACACCTTC. Translated, it gives CASSLYTTGRNYGYTF.

V usage is TRBV5-1 and J usage is TRBJ2-5, with 9 bases aligning to TRBD2. V lost 0 bases and J lost 5; bases outside the gene matches: 5. Germline V gene sequence: CDR1 SGHRS, CDR2 YFSETQ. The CDR3 loop spans 15 amino acids. DNA of the CDR3: TGCGCCAGCAGCTTGGGTAGCGGGGGATGGGAGACCCAGTACTTC. Its protein product is CASSLGSGGWETQYF.

This chain links TRBV13 with TRBJ1-1, with D perhaps TRBD1 (6 bases). The CDR3 extends over 11 amino acids. CDR1 is PRHDT and CDR2 is FYEKMQ in the germline V gene (reference sequence). Trimming cost V 5 bases and J 8 bases, with 9 bases left between them. CDR3 residues: CASSLGQEAFF. The CDR3 coding sequence is TGTGCCAGCAGCCTCGGACAGGAAGCTTTCTTT.

The chain carries TRBV12-5 and TRBJ2-5; 8 bases agree with TRBD2. With V trimmed by 0 bases and J by 2 bases, 8 bases remained unmatched. CDR1 is LGHNT, CDR2 FRNRAP, per germline. The CDR3 consists of 17 residues. CDR3 bases: TGTGCTAGTGGTTTGGTAGGAGCGGGAGTTGAGCAAGAGACCCAGTACTTC. This translates into CASGLVGAGVEQETQYF.

The gene calls are TRBV14 and TRBJ2-3; the D is unclear. Germline V gene lookup returns CDR1 SGHDN and CDR2 FVKESK. The germline V and J ends were trimmed by 6 bases and 0 bases, with 10 bases remaining between them. The CDR3 runs 14 residues. In nucleotides, the CDR3 is TGTGCCAGCAGTGTGTATCCTAGCACAGATACGCAGTATTTT. Amino acids: CASSVYPSTDTQYF. Filled out from reference TRBV14 and TRBJ2-3, the complete variable domain reads EAGVTQFPSHSVIEKGQTVTLRCDPISGHDNLYWYRRVMGKEIKFLLHFVKESKQDESGMPNNRFLAERTGGTYSTLKVQPAELEDSGVYFCASSVYPSTDTQYFGPGTRLTVL.

V usage is TRBV18 and J usage is TRBJ1-1; the D is unclear. This CDR3 region has 16 residues. V lost 3 bases and J lost 0, with 14 bases in between. CDR1 is KGHSH, CDR2 LQKENI, per germline. The CDR3 region has the DNA TGTGCCAGCTCACCGCTCGGGGTAGAGATGAACACTGAAGCTTTCTTT. Encoded protein: CASSPLGVEMNTEAFF.

CDR3 DNA sequence: TGTGCCAGCAGCAAAGTAGGGGCAGGGTATCAGCCCCAGCATTTT. This translates into CASSKVGAGYQPQHF. The chain recombines TRBV21-1 with TRBJ1-5; TRBD1 is the table's D call and was not checked against the DNA. TRBV21-1 is described as a pseudogene. This CDR3 is built from 15 residues.

This sequence joins TRBV4-3 and TRBJ1-4; the D gene is possibly TRBD1 (6 bases). Per the germline V gene, CDR1 is LGHNA and CDR2 is YSLEER. The germline V and J ends were trimmed by 1 base and 8 bases, with 17 bases remaining between them. This CDR3 is 16 amino acids long. The CDR3 DNA is TGCGCCAGCAGCCAAGGATTAGCGGGGGCGAACGAAAAACTGTTTTTT. Its translation: CASSQGLAGANEKLFF.

This rearrangement joins TRBV5-1 to TRBJ2-7, with 7 bases lining up with TRBD2. V lost 0 bases, J lost 0 bases, and 0 bases stayed unmatched. Germline CDR1 SGHRS, CDR2 YFSETQ. The CDR3 length is 14 residues. The CDR3 DNA follows: TGCGCCAGCAGCTTGGGCGGGAGCTCCTACGAGCAGTACTTC. It codes for CASSLGGSSYEQYF.

This sequence joins TRBV5-6 and TRBJ2-7; a weak D match, TRBD2 (6 bases). Trimming cost V 1 base and J 5 bases, with 10 bases left between them. The CDR3 runs to 13 residues. Germline CDR1 is SGHDT and CDR2 is YYEEEE. In DNA form, the CDR3 reads TGTGCCAGCAGCTTGCCAGCGGGTCACGAGCAGTACTTC. Its translation is CASSLPAGHEQYF.

This clone came up once. The chain has TRBV7-3 and TRBJ1-1, with D tentatively TRBD1 (6 bases). Trimming cost V 3 bases and J 8 bases, with 10 bases left between them. This CDR3 spans 12 amino acids. The V gene's germline CDR1 is SGHTA and CDR2 FQGTGA. The CDR3 region has the DNA TGTGCCAGCAGCTTTCAGACAGGCGAAGCTTTCTTT. It specifies CASSFQTGEAFF. The whole variable domain, remainder taken from reference TRBV7-3 and TRBJ1-1, is GAGVSQTPSNKVTEKGKYVELRCDPISGHTALYWYRQSLGQGPEFLIYFQGTGAADDSGLPNDRFFAVRPEGSVSTLKIQRTERGDSAVYLCASSFQTGEAFFGQGTRLTVV.

This chain connects TRBV28 to TRBJ2-7, with D maybe TRBD2 (5 bases). The CDR3 totals 14 residues. V lost 2 bases and J lost 3, with 11 bases in between. CDR1 is MDHEN and CDR2 is SYDVKM in the germline V gene. The DNA for the CDR3 is TGTGCCAGCAGTTTAAGCGGAATCCTCTACGAGCAGTACTTC. This codes for CASSLSGILYEQYF. Supplemented by reference TRBV28 and TRBJ2-7, the full variable domain reads DVKVTQSSRYLVKRTGEKVFLECVQDMDHENMFWYRQDPGLGLRLIYFSYDVKMKEKGDIPEGYSVSREKKERFSLILESASTNQTSMYLCASSLSGILYEQYFGPGTRLTVT.

V and J are TRBV9 and TRBJ2-1; no reliable D call. V dropped 3 bases and J dropped 7 bases, with 5 bases sitting between them. The germline V gene encodes CDR1 SGDLS and CDR2 YYNGEE. This CDR3 spans 11 amino acids. The CDR3 loop is CASSAGNEQFF. For the CDR3, the DNA is TGTGCCAGCAGCGCAGGTAATGAGCAGTTCTTC.

V gene TRBV11-3 combines with J gene TRBJ2-1, with a tentative D call TRBD1 (5 bases). CDR1 and CDR2 from the germline V gene are SGHNT and YENEEA. V was pared by 5 bases and J by 6 bases, with 8 bases between. This CDR3 has 12 residues. In DNA form, the CDR3 reads TGTGCCAGCAGCCCAGGGTTCAATGAGCAGTTCTTC. Protein: CASSPGFNEQFF.

This chain uses TRBV5-4 with TRBJ1-1, with 9 nucleotides matching TRBD1. V was clipped by 5 bases and J by 1 base; unmatched bases: 3. This CDR3 has 14 residues. The germline V gene encodes CDR1 SGHNT and CDR2 YYREEE (reference sequence). The CDR3 sequence is CASRPGQGNTEAFF. CDR3 coding DNA: TGTGCCAGCAGGCCGGGACAGGGGAACACTGAAGCTTTCTTT. The whole variable domain, remainder taken from reference TRBV5-4 and TRBJ1-1, is ETGVTQSPTHLIKTRGQQVTLRCSSQSGHNTVSWYQQALGQGPQFIFQYYREEENGRGNFPPRFSGLQFPNYSSELNVNALELDDSALYLCASRPGQGNTEAFFGQGTRLTVV.

The genes are TRBV6-1 and TRBJ2-7; D may be TRBD1 (6 bases). Trimming removed 7 bases from V and 5 bases from J, with 15 bases in between. CDR1 and CDR2 (germline): MNHNS, SASEGT. CDR3 size: 13 residues. The CDR3 DNA reads as TGTGCCAGCAAGTCCCTGGGGGCTGACGAGCAGTACTTC. It yields the protein CASKSLGADEQYF.

The rearrangement joins TRBV28 to TRBJ1-2; possible D gene TRBD1, 6 bases. This CDR3 comprises 14 residues. V lost 5 bases, J lost 7 bases, and 17 bases lay in between. Per the germline V gene, CDR1 is MDHEN and CDR2 is SYDVKM. In nucleotides, the CDR3 is TGTGCCAGCAGTCTCGAGGGGGGGGCACGTGGCTACACCTTC. Encoded protein: CASSLEGGARGYTF.

The chain uses TRBV5-6 and TRBJ2-7, with 7 bases matching TRBD1. The V gene end was trimmed by 0 bases and the J gene end by 4 bases; junction bases not matched to a gene: 10. Germline CDR1 reads SGHDT; CDR2 reads YYEEEE. This CDR3 spans 16 amino acids. CDR3 in amino acids: CASSLVYTGVAYEQYF. The CDR3 nucleotides are TGTGCCAGCAGCTTGGTTTATACAGGGGTTGCGTACGAGCAGTACTTC.

This sequence joins TRBV7-9 and TRBJ2-4; D is undetermined. The V end was cut by 1 base, the J end by 0 bases, with 4 bases between. CDR1 is SEHNR and CDR2 is FQNEAQ in the germline V gene (reference sequence). The CDR3 runs 14 residues. The CDR3 loop reads CASSLVVAKNIQYF. The CDR3 bases are TGTGCCAGCAGCTTAGTAGTAGCCAAAAACATTCAGTACTTC.

CDR3 in amino acids: CASVPGQGNQPQHF. The CDR3 coding sequence is TGTGCTAGTGTTCCTGGACAGGGCAATCAGCCCCAGCATTTT. This rearrangement joins TRBV12-5 to TRBJ1-5; 7 positions agree with TRBD1. The germline gives CDR1 LGHNT, CDR2 FRNRAP. This CDR3 has 14 amino acids. V lost 7 bases and J lost 2; bases outside the gene matches: 5.

This clone was counted only a few times. The chain carries TRBV15 and TRBJ2-1; D ambiguous. The CDR3 totals 12 residues. Trimming removed 3 bases at V and 9 bases at J, with 9 bases between. Per germline, CDR1 LNHNV and CDR2 YYDKDF (reference sequence). The CDR3, as DNA: TGTGCCACCAGCAGTCAAATGTTTGAGCAGTTCTTC. Translating gives CATSSQMFEQFF. The complete variable domain, with remaining parts taken from reference TRBV15 and TRBJ2-1, reads DAMVIQNPRYQVTQFGKPVTLSCSQTLNHNVMYWYQQKSSQAPKLLFHYYDKDFNNEADTPDNFQSRRPNTSFCFLDIRSPGLGDTAMYLCATSSQMFEQFFGPGTRLTVL.

The chain has TRBV4-3 and TRBJ2-7; 9 nucleotides match TRBD1. The CDR3 loop spans 16 amino acids. V shed 1 base and J 3 bases; nucleotides not matched to a gene: 7. Germline V lookup: CDR1 LGHNA, CDR2 YSLEER. The CDR3 nucleotides read TGCGCCAGCAGCCAAGCCTCCGGGACAGGGAGCTACGAGCAGTACTTC. This codes for CASSQASGTGSYEQYF.

With regard to this clone: The same CDR3 is also encoded by other DNA sequences in this sample. J is TRBJ1-5 and V is TRBV4-3; 8 bases line up with TRBD1. The CDR3 is 15 amino acids. Unmatched junction bases numbered 0, after V lost 0 bases and J lost 2 bases. The germline CDR1 and CDR2 sequences are LGHNA and YSLEER. CDR3 region: CASSQETGGNQPQHF. Written as DNA, the CDR3 is TGCGCCAGCAGCCAAGAGACAGGGGGCAATCAGCCCCAGCATTTT.

The chain employs TRBV7-9 and TRBJ1-1; 7 bases fit TRBD1. The germline CDR1 and CDR2 sequences are SEHNR and FQNEAQ (reference sequence). This CDR3 region has 14 residues. Trimming took 5 bases from V and 7 from J; bases not matched to a gene: 10. The CDR3 bases are TGTGCCAGCAGCCCTGCATGGGGGACAGTTGAAGCTTTCTTT. Translation gives CASSPAWGTVEAFF.

This chain joins TRBV5-1 and TRBJ1-1; a possible D gene is TRBD1 (5 bases). Deletions cut 4 bases from V and 3 bases from J, with 16 bases between. The CDR3 sequence is 15 residues long. Germline assignment: CDR1 SGHRS and CDR2 YFSETQ. The CDR3 coding sequence is TGCGCCAGCAGCGCTGGCCAGGGTTGGGACACTGAAGCTTTCTTT. Amino acid sequence: CASSAGQGWDTEAFF.

V gene TRBV19 combines with J gene TRBJ1-2; D gene uncertain. V was shortened by 0 bases and J by 6 bases, with 8 bases between the two germline ends. The CDR3 contains 13 residues. Germline V gene sequence: CDR1 LNHDA, CDR2 SQIVND (reference sequence). The CDR3 region has the DNA TGTGCCAGTAGTATAGACAGGAAGGATGGCTACACCTTC. Its protein product is CASSIDRKDGYTF.

The chain uses TRBV6-5 and TRBJ2-1; 9 nucleotides match TRBD2. The CDR3 length is 13 residues. Germline CDR1 MNHEY, CDR2 SVGAGI. The junction had 2 bases not matched to a gene; V was cut back by 1 base and J by 10 bases. The CDR3, as DNA: TGTGCCAGCAGTTACTTGCGGGAGGGAGAGCAGTTCTTC. Translation: CASSYLREGEQFF.

The J gene is TRBJ1-4, the V gene TRBV30; a weak D match, TRBD1 (6 bases). The CDR3 is 13 residues long. V was clipped by 2 bases and J by 7 bases, with 11 bases between them. The germline V gene encodes CDR1 GTSNPN and CDR2 SVGIG (reference sequence). Here the CDR3 DNA reads TGTGCCTGGAGTACACAGGGCCCTGAAAAACTGTTTTTT. Translated, it gives CAWSTQGPEKLFF.

This chain uses TRBV30 with TRBJ1-1, with no clear D. V lost 6 bases to trimming and J lost 2 bases, with 7 bases between them. Per the germline V gene, CDR1 is GTSNPN and CDR2 is SVGIG (reference sequence). The CDR3 covers 11 residues. The CDR3 region has the DNA TGTGCCTGTGAGAGAAACACTGAAGCTTTCTTT. It translates to CACERNTEAFF.

The rearrangement joins TRBV19 to TRBJ1-5, with TRBD1 identical over 7 bases. Germline V gene lookup returns CDR1 LNHDA and CDR2 SQIVND (reference sequence). The CDR3 contains 16 residues. After removal of 1 base from V and 7 bases from J, the junction contained 10 bases not matched to a gene. The CDR3 coding sequence is TGTGCCAGTAGTATAGGGGCGGTCAGGGGGGAACAGCCCCAGCATTTT. This sequence encodes CASSIGAVRGEQPQHF.